This entry lists 11 T cell receptor beta chains sequenced from one sample in a study of CD8 T cells in ankylosing spondylitis. TCRdb itself ran the 5' RACE reads through MiXCR, one entry per CDR3 protein. Found here are a few hundred thousand distinct CDR3 sequences, under 30% of them singletons; the top ten hold 0.61%. Source material: blood, either unsorted or a sorted T cell fraction (not recorded which). These receptors were taken from a male donor with ankylosing spondylitis or in good health (not recorded which).

Many counts were recorded for this clonotype. J is TRBJ2-5 and V is TRBV3-1; D might be TRBD1 (6 bases). The CDR3 length is 15 residues. V lost 0 bases and J 3 bases, leaving 11 bases between the germline ends. Germline V gives CDR1 LGHDT, CDR2 YNNKEL (reference sequence). This CDR3 is CASSQDVGAEETQYF. DNA of the CDR3: TGTGCCAGCAGCCAAGATGTGGGGGCAGAAGAGACCCAGTACTTC.

Ten or more counts support this clonotype. The gene calls are TRBV28 and TRBJ1-3; weak D call: TRBD1 (5 bases). The CDR3 sequence is 17 residues long. Germline assignment: CDR1 MDHEN and CDR2 SYDVKM. Trimming pared 5 bases from V and 0 bases from J, leaving 17 bases between. CDR3 nucleotide sequence: TGTGCCAGCAGTGCCCCGGGACTCAAAGTCTCTGGAAACACCATATATTTT. This codes for CASSAPGLKVSGNTIYF.

Only a few counts were recorded for this clonotype. The V and J genes are TRBV20-1 and TRBJ2-7, with TRBD1 matching 10 bases. From germline, CDR1 is DFQATT and CDR2 SNEGSKA (reference sequence). The CDR3 has 15 amino acids. The V gene end was trimmed by 5 bases and the J gene end by 3 bases; junction bases not matched to a gene: 10. CDR3 DNA sequence: TGCAGTGCTCCTGATACCGGGACAGGGGACTACGAGCAGTACTTC. It encodes CSAPDTGTGDYEQYF.

In nucleotides, the CDR3 is TGCAGTGCCCAGAGCCTAGGACAGGGATTCTCTGGGGCCAACGTCCTGACTTTC. It specifies CSAQSLGQGFSGANVLTF. The rearrangement links TRBV20-1 to TRBJ2-6; 8 nucleotides line up with TRBD1. V gave up 6 bases and J gave up 0 bases; unmatched junction bases: 13. This CDR3 has 18 residues. The germline CDR1 and CDR2 sequences are DFQATT and SNEGSKA (reference sequence).

The J gene is TRBJ1-5, the V gene TRBV21-1; TRBD1, the table's D call, lacks a check against the DNA. TRBV21-1 is a documented pseudogene. The CDR3 consists of 17 residues. CDR3 in DNA: TGTGCCAGCAGCCTGGGACAAAGGGGAAATAGCAATCAGCCCCAGCATTTT. Encoded protein: CASSLGQRGNSNQPQHF.

The chain has TRBV29-1 and TRBJ2-7; 9 bases agree with TRBD1. Trimming took 6 bases from V and 6 from J; bases not matched to a gene: 12. The CDR3 has 14 residues. The V gene's germline CDR1 is SQVTM and CDR2 ANQGSEA. The CDR3 bases are TGCAGCGTCATACAGGGGGCTCTTAGGGGCGAGCAGTACTTC. Translating gives CSVIQGALRGEQYF.

Only a few counts were recorded for this clonotype. This chain joins TRBV29-1 and TRBJ2-5; D is perhaps TRBD2 (6 bases). The CDR3 covers 13 residues. Looked up from germline, CDR1 is SQVTM and CDR2 is ANQGSEA. V was clipped by 3 bases and J by 3 bases, with 11 bases between them. The CDR3 is CSVEDYKKETQYF. The DNA of the CDR3 is TGCAGCGTTGAGGACTACAAAAAAGAGACCCAGTACTTC.

The chain couples TRBV20-1 to TRBJ2-5; 11 nucleotides agree with TRBD2. The V and J ends lost 5 bases and 7 bases, in that order; junction bases with no gene match: 15. The CDR3 has 16 amino acids. Germline CDR1 DFQATT, CDR2 SNEGSKA (reference sequence). DNA of the CDR3: TGCAGTGCTCAGACTAGCGGGGCGGACAAGGGGGGGACCCAGTACTTC. It encodes CSAQTSGADKGGTQYF.

In its sample, this clonotype was seen many times. This sequence joins TRBV3-1 and TRBJ2-7; D not certain. CDR1 and CDR2 from the germline V gene are LGHDT and YNNKEL (reference sequence). This CDR3 is built from 14 residues. V lost 0 bases and J 5 bases, leaving 11 bases between the germline ends. The CDR3: CASSQDPIRNEQYF. The CDR3 bases are TGTGCCAGCAGCCAAGATCCCATTCGAAACGAGCAGTACTTC.

The J gene is TRBJ1-1, the V gene TRBV12-3 or TRBV12-4; tentatively, D is TRBD1 (5 bases). CDR3 length equals 14 residues. The ends were cut back, 3 bases at V and 0 bases at J, with 8 bases in the middle. The CDR3: CASSLAGMNTEAFF. The DNA for the CDR3 is TGTGCCAGCAGTTTGGCAGGGATGAACACTGAAGCTTTCTTT.

V usage is TRBV6-5 and J usage is TRBJ1-1, with a possible D match to TRBD1 (5 bases). V dropped 4 bases and J dropped 0 bases, with 18 bases sitting between them. This CDR3 comprises 17 residues. Germline CDR1 and CDR2: MNHEY and SVGAGI. The CDR3 loop is CASSSARSGLMNTEAFF. In DNA form, the CDR3 reads TGTGCCAGCAGTTCAGCTCGGTCAGGGTTGATGAACACTGAAGCTTTCTTT.